Listed here are 30 T cell receptor beta chains from one sample, sequenced in a study of shared clonotypes between healthy human individuals. Only in-frame clones appear in the TCRdb table, and some are missing; sequencing was by immunoSEQ multiplex PCR. The sample includes about 510,000 clones, about 79% seen only once; the top ten take 12%. The source material was PBMCs. The receptor set was obtained from a woman aged 40 to 50 in good health. Some clones in this sample may be carry-over from other donors' samples.

A single count supports this clone. CDR3 amino acids: CASSSQDSYEQYF. In DNA, the CDR3 is TGTGCCAGCAGTTCACAGGACTCCTACGAGCAGTACTTC. This chain joins TRBV7-6 and TRBJ2-7, with D maybe TRBD1 (5 bases). CDR3 length equals 13 residues. V was clipped by 6 bases and J by 0 bases, with 9 bases between them. Germline V CDR1 and CDR2: SGHVS, FNYEAQ.

This chain links TRBV10-3 with TRBJ2-1; either TRBD1 or TRBD2 may supply D (5 bases each). Trimming pared 7 bases from V and 10 bases from J, leaving 17 bases between. The CDR3 consists of 13 residues. Germline V lookup: CDR1 ENHRY, CDR2 SYGVKD. CDR3 sequence: CAITKGPLQEQFF. DNA for the CDR3: TGTGCCATCACTAAGGGACCCCTGCAGGAGCAGTTCTTC.

This clone was detected only a few times. At the DNA level, this CDR3 is encoded by other sequences in the same sample as well. The chain uses TRBV18 and TRBJ2-1; unclear D gene. CDR3 length: 13 residues. Germline V gene lookup returns CDR1 KGHSH and CDR2 LQKENI. Trimming took off 0 bases at V and 1 base at J, with 1 base between the two ends. The CDR3, as DNA: TGTGCCAGCTCACCACCGTCCTACAATGAGCAGTTCTTC. It encodes CASSPPSYNEQFF.

Only one count was recorded for this clone. The genes are TRBV11-2 and TRBJ2-2, with 9 positions matching TRBD2. The CDR3 loop spans 16 amino acids. Germline CDR1 is SGHAT and CDR2 is FQNNGV. J gave up 3 bases and V 5 bases, and 7 bases lay outside the gene matches. The CDR3 spells CASSRIAGAYTGELFF. The CDR3 DNA follows: TGTGCCAGCAGCCGTATAGCGGGAGCTTACACCGGGGAGCTGTTTTTT. Using reference TRBV11-2 and TRBJ2-2 for the parts outside the CDR3, the full variable domain is EAGVAQSPRYKIIEKRQSVAFWCNPISGHATLYWYQQILGQGPKLLIQFQNNGVVDDSQLPKDRFSAERLKGVDSTLKIQPAKLEDSAVYLCASSRIAGAYTGELFFGEGSRLTVL.

This chain links TRBV29-1 with TRBJ2-7; D may be TRBD1 or TRBD2 (6 bases each). V was shortened by 1 base and J by 0 bases, with 16 bases between the two germline ends. This CDR3 contains 16 residues. Germline loops: CDR1 SQVTM, CDR2 ANQGSEA. The DNA of the CDR3 is TGCAGCGTTGAAGGAGGGGGGTCCCCAAGCTCCTACGAGCAGTACTTC. Protein sequence: CSVEGGGSPSSYEQYF.

V and J are TRBV14 and TRBJ1-3; D uncertain. Germline CDR1 reads SGHDN; CDR2 reads FVKESK. This CDR3 is 12 amino acids long. V lost 6 bases and J 2 bases, leaving 5 bases between the germline ends. The CDR3 protein is CASRGAGNTIYF. Written as DNA, the CDR3 is TGTGCCAGCAGAGGTGCTGGAAACACCATATATTTT.

V and J are TRBV5-1 and TRBJ1-2, with 10 bases matching TRBD1. V was clipped by 0 bases and J by 8 bases; unmatched bases: 10. This CDR3 is built from 16 residues. From germline, CDR1 is SGHRS and CDR2 YFSETQ. CDR3 region: CASSLGQGARVSGYTF. The CDR3, as DNA: TGCGCCAGCAGCTTGGGACAGGGGGCCAGGGTTAGCGGCTACACCTTC.

The J gene is TRBJ2-1, the V gene TRBV5-1; TRBD1 agrees at 10 bases. The V segment lost 7 bases and the J segment 9 bases; nucleotides outside the gene matches: 10. The germline CDR1 and CDR2 sequences are SGHRS and YFSETQ. This CDR3 has 14 residues. The CDR3 sequence: CASARGTGVGEQFF. The CDR3, as DNA: TGCGCCAGCGCTCGGGGGACAGGGGTAGGTGAGCAGTTCTTC.

The rearrangement links TRBV4-2 to TRBJ2-3; D possibly uses TRBD1 or TRBD2 (5 bases each). The CDR3 has 18 residues. V was trimmed by 1 base and J by 2 bases, leaving 19 bases between them. The germline V gene encodes CDR1 LGHNA and CDR2 YNFKEQ. In DNA form, the CDR3 reads TGTGCCAGCAGCCAAGTTTTTATAGGGGCTAGCAACACAGATACGCAGTATTTT. Its protein is CASSQVFIGASNTDTQYF.

This chain's CDR3 is CASSQVQREQPSLTDTQYF. CDR3 in DNA: TGCGCCAGCAGCCAAGTCCAGCGGGAACAGCCGAGCCTCACAGATACGCAGTATTTT. The chain uses TRBV4-1 and TRBJ2-3; TRBD2 agrees at 7 bases. The CDR3 consists of 19 residues. Germline assignment: CDR1 MGHRA and CDR2 YSYEKL. The junction had 15 bases not matched to a gene; V was cut back by 1 base and J by 2 bases.

The chain links TRBV6-5 to TRBJ2-3; D is unclear. Germline lookup yields CDR1 MNHEY and CDR2 SVGAGI. This CDR3 is built from 13 residues. Trimming shortened V by 7 bases and J by 1 base, and 9 bases separated the two germline ends. The CDR3 region is CASNGAGTDTQYF. The CDR3 DNA follows: TGTGCCAGCAACGGTGCGGGCACAGATACGCAGTATTTT.

The chain recombines TRBV25-1 with TRBJ2-7, with 10 bases identical to TRBD2. Losses at the gene ends were 4 bases for V and 7 bases for J; bases not matched to a gene: 7. The germline V gene has CDR1 MGHDK and CDR2 SYGVNS. The length of the CDR3 is 14 residues. The DNA for the CDR3 is TGTGCCAGCAGTGGGCTAGCGGGAGTGGGGGAGCAGTACTTC. Its protein is CASSGLAGVGEQYF.

This chain uses TRBV18 with TRBJ1-4; 7 bases fit TRBD1. The CDR3 totals 15 residues. The V and J ends lost 6 bases and 3 bases, in that order; junction bases with no gene match: 7. Germline V gene lookup returns CDR1 KGHSH and CDR2 LQKENI. The CDR3 sequence is CASSLGTDANEKLFF. The CDR3 nucleotides are TGTGCCAGCTCCCTAGGGACAGACGCTAATGAAAAACTGTTTTTT.

The V gene is TRBV28, the J gene TRBJ2-7; TRBD1 matches at 7 bases. The length of the CDR3 is 14 residues. The germline V gene encodes CDR1 MDHEN and CDR2 SYDVKM. V lost 7 bases, J lost 2 bases, and 8 bases stayed unmatched. CDR3 in DNA: TGTGCCAGCATCATGACAGGGCAAGCCTACGAGCAGTACTTC. Translating it yields CASIMTGQAYEQYF.

CDR3 coding DNA: TGTGCCTGGGGCAAGCCTCCCGCTCGGGGAGGGGGCACTGAAGCTTTCTTT. This sequence encodes CAWGKPPARGGGTEAFF. The chain uses TRBV30 and TRBJ1-1; maybe TRBD1 (6 bases). The CDR3 is 17 amino acids. The V end lost 5 bases, the J end lost 4 bases, and 26 bases lay between the germline ends. CDR1 and CDR2 (germline): GTSNPN, SVGIG (reference sequence). The whole variable domain, remainder taken from reference TRBV30 and TRBJ1-1, is SQTIHQWPATLVQPVGSPLSLECTVEGTSNPNLYWYRQAAGRGLQLLFYSVGIGQISSEVPQNLSASRPQDRQFILSSKKLLLSDSGFYLCAWGKPPARGGGTEAFFGQGTRLTVV.

The chain employs TRBV11-2 and TRBJ1-4; D gene unclear. Germline V lookup: CDR1 SGHAT, CDR2 FQNNGV. Trimming took 5 bases from V and 3 from J, leaving 10 bases between them. CDR3 length: 14 amino acids. CDR3 amino acids: CASSPPGSNEKLFF. Written as DNA, the CDR3 is TGTGCCAGCAGCCCCCCCGGGTCTAATGAAAAACTGTTTTTT.

This sequence joins TRBV5-4 and TRBJ2-1, with no clear D. Per germline, CDR1 SGHNT and CDR2 YYREEE (reference sequence). Trimming pared 1 base from V and 7 bases from J, leaving 15 bases between. CDR3 length: 15 amino acids. This CDR3 reads CASSLWLDFRNEQFF. The CDR3 DNA reads TGTGCCAGCAGCTTGTGGCTAGACTTTAGGAATGAGCAGTTCTTC.

V and J are TRBV11-2 and TRBJ2-3; tentative D call: TRBD2 (5 bases). In germline, CDR1 is SGHAT, CDR2 FQNNGV. CDR3 length: 17 amino acids. The ends were cut back, 2 bases at V and 0 bases at J, with 15 bases in the middle. CDR3 DNA sequence: TGTGCCAGCAGCTTATTGGCCCCCGGCGGGAGCACAGATACGCAGTATTTT. This sequence encodes CASSLLAPGGSTDTQYF.

The CDR3 sequence is CASSEGFSGNTIYF. The CDR3 region has the DNA TGCGCCAGCAGTGAGGGATTCTCTGGAAACACCATATATTTT. This chain joins TRBV10-1 and TRBJ1-3; unclear D gene. Germline CDR1 is WNHNN and CDR2 is SYGVQD (reference sequence). The CDR3 is made up of 14 amino acids. V shed 2 bases and J shed 0 bases, with 5 bases lying between them.

The chain joins TRBV18 to TRBJ1-1, with a possible D match to TRBD1 (6 bases). Looked up from germline, CDR1 is KGHSH and CDR2 is LQKENI. The CDR3 has 13 residues. V gave up 3 bases and J gave up 5 bases, with 10 bases separating them. The CDR3 DNA follows: TGTGCCAGCTCACCCACAGGGAGTACTGAAGCTTTCTTT. As protein: CASSPTGSTEAFF.

The chain has TRBV7-3 and TRBJ2-3, with 8 nucleotides matching TRBD2. Germline lookup yields CDR1 SGHTA and CDR2 FQGTGA. V gave up 6 bases and J gave up 2 bases; unmatched junction bases: 7. The CDR3 covers 15 residues. This chain's CDR3 is CASRSGSGATDTQYF. CDR3 nucleotides: TGTGCCAGCAGGAGCGGGAGTGGGGCCACAGATACGCAGTATTTT. Full variable domain (missing parts from reference TRBV7-3 and TRBJ2-3): GAGVSQTPSNKVTEKGKYVELRCDPISGHTALYWYRQSLGQGPEFLIYFQGTGAADDSGLPNDRFFAVRPEGSVSTLKIQRTERGDSAVYLCASRSGSGATDTQYFGPGTRLTVL.

This clone was detected a few times. V gene TRBV9 combines with J gene TRBJ2-7; the D gene is possibly TRBD2 (6 bases). This CDR3 contains 13 residues. Germline CDR1 SGDLS, CDR2 YYNGEE. V lost 3 bases, J lost 6 bases, and 13 bases lay in between. This CDR3 reads CASSDATRGEQYF. In DNA form, the CDR3 reads TGTGCCAGCAGCGACGCGACTAGAGGCGAGCAGTACTTC.

In its sample, this clone was seen once. This chain uses TRBV9 with TRBJ2-5; 10 bases agree with TRBD1. The V segment lost 4 bases and the J segment 4 bases; nucleotides outside the gene matches: 10. CDR1 SGDLS and CDR2 YYNGEE come from the germline V gene. This CDR3 region has 16 residues. The CDR3 loop is CASSPSTGGLGETQYF. CDR3 nucleotides: TGTGCCAGCAGCCCATCGACAGGGGGCCTGGGAGAGACCCAGTACTTC.

The chain recombines TRBV10-3 with TRBJ2-7, with 8 bases aligning to TRBD2. V was pared by 6 bases and J by 0 bases, with 4 bases of the junction left unmatched. The CDR3 covers 14 residues. CDR1 and CDR2 from the germline V gene are ENHRY and SYGVKD. The CDR3 is CAIRDSGDSYEQYF. The CDR3 bases are TGTGCCATCAGGGATAGCGGGGACTCCTACGAGCAGTACTTC.

This clone was observed a single time. The chain is built from TRBV6-6 and TRBJ2-1; 9 positions agree with TRBD2. Trimming at V came to 2 bases and at J to 12 bases, leaving 14 bases not matched to a gene. Germline CDR1 and CDR2: MNHNY and SVGAGI (reference sequence). The CDR3 runs to 16 residues. CDR3 DNA sequence: TGTGCCAGCAGTTACCCCGGGACTAGCACCGAACCCCGGCAGTTCTTC. Translation: CASSYPGTSTEPRQFF.

The chain couples TRBV27 to TRBJ2-5; TRBD2 is a possible D gene (6 bases). V was clipped by 4 bases and J by 4 bases, with 13 bases between them. This CDR3 contains 14 residues. The germline gives CDR1 MNHEY, CDR2 SMNVEV (reference sequence). The CDR3 DNA follows: TGTGCCAGCAGTTCACGGGGGACGAGAGAGACCCAGTACTTC. Its translation: CASSSRGTRETQYF.

Only one count was recorded for this clone. The gene calls are TRBV28 and TRBJ2-7; TRBD2 matches at 13 bases. Germline CDR1 is MDHEN and CDR2 is SYDVKM. This CDR3 contains 15 residues. V was clipped by 6 bases and J by 5 bases; unmatched bases: 7. In DNA form, the CDR3 reads TGTGCCAGCAGAACTAGCGGGAGGGCCAAGAACGAGCAGTACTTC. It translates to CASRTSGRAKNEQYF.

The chain links TRBV30 to TRBJ2-1; D remains unclear. Germline CDR1 reads GTSNPN; CDR2 reads SVGIG (reference sequence). The CDR3 is 11 residues long. Trimming cost V 1 base and J 3 bases, with 1 base left between them. CDR3 loop: CAWSDYNEQFF. The DNA of the CDR3 is TGTGCCTGGAGTGACTACAATGAGCAGTTCTTC.

V and J are TRBV9 and TRBJ2-5; D ambiguous. Germline CDR1 is SGDLS and CDR2 is YYNGEE. This CDR3 contains 12 residues. Trimming cost V 5 bases and J 4 bases, with 9 bases left between them. DNA of the CDR3: TGTGCCAGCAGGGCCGAAGGAGAGACCCAGTACTTC. Encoded protein: CASRAEGETQYF.

This clone has just a few counts. V usage is TRBV18 and J usage is TRBJ1-4, with 7 bases matching TRBD1. The CDR3 is made up of 14 amino acids. Germline lookup yields CDR1 KGHSH and CDR2 LQKENI. After removal of 8 bases from V and 4 bases from J, the junction contained 7 bases not matched to a gene. Written as DNA, the CDR3 is TGTGCCAGCAGAGAGACAGGGAGTAATGAAAAACTGTTTTTT. Its protein product is CASRETGSNEKLFF.